Following are 24 T cell receptor beta chains from one sample sequenced in a study of long-term antiretroviral therapy in people with HIV. The libraries were made with immunoSEQ v3.0 at survey level. The repertoire was sequenced with immunoSEQ multiplex PCR; TCRdb's copy has only in-frame clones and lacks some. The sample includes 40,000 or so clones, less than 90% of them seen just once. The sequences come from unsorted PBMCs, collected just before starting antiretroviral therapy. Source of these receptors: a woman under 30 with HIV.

The chain employs TRBV2 and TRBJ2-7; D possibly uses TRBD1 or TRBD2 (5 bases each). The CDR3 has 15 amino acids. The germline V gene encodes CDR1 SNHLY and CDR2 FYNNEI. V lost 7 bases, J lost 2 bases, and 18 bases lay in between. DNA for the CDR3: TGTGCCAGCACTCCGCGGCCCCAGGGACCCTACGAGCAGTACTTC. Its translation is CASTPRPQGPYEQYF.

The gene calls are TRBV9 and TRBJ2-3; a possible D gene is TRBD2 (6 bases). Germline CDR1 SGDLS, CDR2 YYNGEE. Trimming stripped 6 bases from V and 5 bases from J, with 19 bases between. The CDR3 has 15 amino acids. The CDR3 reads CASKGSPGAEDTQYF. DNA of the CDR3: TGTGCCAGCAAGGGGTCCCCGGGAGCGGAAGATACGCAGTATTTT.

The chain carries TRBV2 and TRBJ2-7, with D possibly matching TRBD1 (5 bases). V was trimmed by 4 bases and J by 1 base, leaving 5 bases between them. Germline values: CDR1 SNHLY, CDR2 FYNNEI. CDR3 length: 12 amino acids. CDR3 in DNA: TGTGCCAGCAGTGGACAGTCCTACGAGCAGTACTTC. It translates to CASSGQSYEQYF.

This rearrangement joins TRBV27 to TRBJ2-7; D uncertain. The CDR3 length is 11 residues. V gave up 3 bases and J gave up 3 bases, with 3 bases separating them. Germline-derived CDR1 and CDR2 are MNHEY and SMNVEV (reference sequence). As DNA, the CDR3 is TGTGCCAGCAGTTTGGGCTACGAGCAGTACTTC. It specifies CASSLGYEQYF.

This rearrangement joins TRBV20-1 to TRBJ2-7; D uncertain. Germline values: CDR1 DFQATT, CDR2 SNEGSKA (reference sequence). Between the trimmed V and J ends, which lost 4 bases and 2 bases, there was a span of 6 bases. The CDR3 is 11 amino acids. CDR3 sequence: CSAKGPYEQYF. For the CDR3, the DNA is TGCAGTGCTAAAGGACCCTACGAGCAGTACTTC.

V gene TRBV4-2 combines with J gene TRBJ2-3, with D tentatively TRBD2 (6 bases). Per germline, CDR1 LGHNA and CDR2 YNFKEQ. V was clipped by 5 bases and J by 0 bases, with 15 bases between them. The CDR3 runs to 16 residues. The CDR3 loop reads CASSVTGLPSTDTQYF. DNA for the CDR3: TGTGCCAGCAGCGTAACGGGACTCCCTAGCACAGATACGCAGTATTTT.

The chain joins TRBV7-9 to TRBJ2-7, with 12 nucleotides matching TRBD2. The CDR3 spans 15 residues. Trimming removed 5 bases from V and 5 bases from J; junction bases left unmatched: 7. Germline CDR1 is SEHNR and CDR2 is FQNEAQ (reference sequence). CDR3 DNA: TGTGCCAGCAGCCCCCGGACTAGCGGGAATCACGAGCAGTACTTC. It yields the protein CASSPRTSGNHEQYF.

The chain has TRBV6-5 and TRBJ2-2; possible D gene TRBD1, 6 bases. This CDR3 spans 15 amino acids. The V gene lost 7 bases and the J gene lost 0 bases, with 12 bases spanning the gap. Germline CDR1 reads MNHEY; CDR2 reads SVGAGI. The CDR3 coding sequence is TGTGCCAGCACCTACAGGGTAGCGAACACCGGGGAGCTGTTTTTT. It specifies CASTYRVANTGELFF.

V usage is TRBV7-9 and J usage is TRBJ2-7; the match to TRBD1 covers 7 bases. The CDR3 is 14 residues long. V lost 4 bases to trimming and J lost 4 bases; unmatched junction nucleotides: 7. Germline V gene lookup returns CDR1 SEHNR and CDR2 FQNEAQ (reference sequence). The CDR3 DNA follows: TGTGCCAGCAGCTCACCGGGACAGCGATACGAGCAGTACTTC. This translates into CASSSPGQRYEQYF. The complete variable domain, with remaining parts taken from reference TRBV7-9 and TRBJ2-7, reads DTGVSQNPRHKITKRGQNVTFRCDPISEHNRLYWYRQTLGQGPEFLTYFQNEAQLEKSRLLSDRFSAERPKGSFSTLEIQRTEQGDSAMYLCASSSPGQRYEQYFGPGTRLTVT.

The chain has TRBV11-3 and TRBJ2-5, with D possibly matching TRBD1 (5 bases). Trimming took 5 bases from V and 7 from J, leaving 14 bases between them. The germline CDR1 and CDR2 sequences are SGHNT and YENEEA. The CDR3 length is 13 residues. As DNA, the CDR3 is TGTGCCAGCAGCCCCGGACACCTAGGGACCCAGTACTTC. Protein product: CASSPGHLGTQYF.

The chain combines TRBV27 with TRBJ1-4; weak D call: TRBD1 (6 bases). CDR1 is MNHEY, CDR2 SMNVEV, per germline (reference sequence). Deletions cut 3 bases from V and 8 bases from J, with 13 bases between. This CDR3 comprises 14 residues. This chain's CDR3 is CASSFLDSLEKLFF. In nucleotides, the CDR3 is TGTGCCAGCAGTTTTCTGGACAGCCTAGAAAAACTGTTTTTT.

This clone showed up just a few times. The V gene is TRBV27, the J gene TRBJ2-7, with a possible D match to TRBD2 (5 bases). The ends were cut back, 0 bases at V and 0 bases at J, with 9 bases in the middle. The CDR3 is 15 residues long. CDR1 is MNHEY, CDR2 SMNVEV, per germline (reference sequence). Here the CDR3 reads CASSLSEGGSYEQYF. As DNA, the CDR3 is TGTGCCAGCAGTTTATCAGAGGGTGGCTCCTACGAGCAGTACTTC.

The J gene is TRBJ2-3, the V gene TRBV15; weak D call: TRBD2 (5 bases). CDR1 and CDR2 (germline): LNHNV, YYDKDF (reference sequence). CDR3 length equals 14 residues. V was trimmed by 0 bases and J by 9 bases, leaving 13 bases between them. For the CDR3, the DNA is TGTGCCACCAGCAGAGACGGACTTCCGAGCACGCAGTATTTT. Its protein is CATSRDGLPSTQYF.

This chain connects TRBV2 to TRBJ2-3; D may be TRBD1 (6 bases). Trimming stripped 6 bases from V and 1 base from J, with 20 bases between. CDR3 size: 17 residues. The V gene's germline CDR1 is SNHLY and CDR2 FYNNEI. The CDR3 DNA reads TGTGCCAGCAGCCGGCTCATAGGGGGTGGGGGCACAGATACGCAGTATTTT. Amino acid sequence: CASSRLIGGGGTDTQYF.

This chain uses TRBV11-2 with TRBJ2-5; D is unclear. Trimming shortened V by 1 base and J by 1 base, and 7 bases separated the two germline ends. Germline V gene lookup returns CDR1 SGHAT and CDR2 FQNNGV. The CDR3 extends over 14 amino acids. CDR3 sequence reads: CASSLGTAQETQYF. DNA for the CDR3: TGTGCCAGCAGCTTAGGCACAGCCCAAGAGACCCAGTACTTC.

The chain is built from TRBV28 and TRBJ2-2, with TRBD1 as a possible D gene (6 bases). CDR1 is MDHEN and CDR2 is SYDVKM in the germline V gene. This CDR3 contains 17 residues. V was pared by 5 bases and J by 7 bases, with 23 bases between. CDR3 nucleotides: TGTGCCAGCAGTCCACCTCCCGCAGGGGTCCGACTCGGGGAGCTGTTTTTT. Translated, it gives CASSPPPAGVRLGELFF.

By share, this clone counts as medium-sized. The chain carries TRBV7-2 and TRBJ1-1; maybe TRBD1 (5 bases). The CDR3 contains 13 residues. The germline gives CDR1 SGHTA, CDR2 FQGNSA. V was clipped by 2 bases and J by 2 bases, with 6 bases between them. In nucleotides, the CDR3 is TGTGCCAGCAGCTTAAGGGGAAACACTGAAGCTTTCTTT. Amino acid sequence: CASSLRGNTEAFF.

Only one count was recorded for this clone. This sequence joins TRBV5-8 and TRBJ2-7, with 7 bases identical to TRBD1. With 8 bases clipped from V and 2 bases from J, the junction kept 10 bases outside the gene matches. CDR1 is SGHTS and CDR2 is YDEGEE in the germline V gene. The length of the CDR3 is 14 residues. The CDR3 reads CASTTQGPTYEQYF. Written as DNA, the CDR3 is TGTGCCAGTACTACACAGGGGCCAACCTACGAGCAGTACTTC.

V gene TRBV2 combines with J gene TRBJ2-1, with D perhaps TRBD1 (7 bases). The V end lost 3 bases, the J end lost 10 bases, and 16 bases lay between the germline ends. There are 14 residues in the CDR3. Germline V gives CDR1 SNHLY, CDR2 FYNNEI. This CDR3 reads CASSEETGAGEQFF. CDR3 sequence (DNA): TGTGCCAGCAGTGAGGAAACAGGGGCGGGGGAGCAGTTCTTC.

The rearrangement joins TRBV6-5 to TRBJ2-7; 10 bases line up with TRBD2. In germline, CDR1 is MNHEY, CDR2 SVGAGI. V shed 4 bases, J shed 4 bases, and the junction held 4 bases outside the gene matches. This CDR3 is 14 amino acids long. For the CDR3, the DNA is TGTGCCAGCAGTTTGGTACTAGCGGGGTACGAGCAGTACTTC. Translating it yields CASSLVLAGYEQYF.

The chain has TRBV15 and TRBJ1-5, with a tentative D call TRBD1 (5 bases). Trimming pared 0 bases from V and 6 bases from J, leaving 12 bases between. From germline, CDR1 is LNHNV and CDR2 YYDKDF (reference sequence). The CDR3 spans 15 residues. The CDR3 sequence is CATSRDPQRGQPQHF. The CDR3 DNA is TGTGCCACCAGCAGAGATCCACAGAGGGGTCAGCCCCAGCATTTT.

The chain has TRBV5-1 and TRBJ1-5, with TRBD1 as a possible D gene (6 bases). Trimming took 0 bases from V and 5 from J, leaving 12 bases between them. The CDR3 is 15 residues long. Germline V CDR1 and CDR2: SGHRS, YFSETQ. Written as DNA, the CDR3 is TGCGCCAGCAGCTTGGCTGCAGGGGTGGATCAGCCCCAGCATTTT. Residues: CASSLAAGVDQPQHF.

The sample holds one count of this clone. The chain has TRBV27 and TRBJ2-2; 9 bases line up with TRBD1. Germline loops: CDR1 MNHEY, CDR2 SMNVEV (reference sequence). V lost 9 bases to trimming and J lost 4 bases; unmatched junction nucleotides: 6. The CDR3 runs 14 residues. The CDR3 DNA reads TGTGCCAGTATCCGGACAGGGGTCACCGGGGAGCTGTTTTTT. Protein product: CASIRTGVTGELFF.

V is TRBV2 and J is TRBJ2-7; D is possibly TRBD1 or TRBD2 (5 bases each). The CDR3 is made up of 14 amino acids. Per germline, CDR1 SNHLY and CDR2 FYNNEI. V lost 3 bases to trimming and J lost 3 bases, with 12 bases between them. CDR3 residues: CASSDGAGRYEQYF. The CDR3 nucleotides are TGTGCCAGCAGTGACGGGGCGGGCCGCTACGAGCAGTACTTC. Supplemented by reference TRBV2 and TRBJ2-7, the full variable domain reads EPEVTQTPSHQVTQMGQEVILRCVPISNHLYFYWYRQILGQKVEFLVSFYNNEISEKSEIFDDQFSVERPDGSNFTLKIRSTKLEDSAMYFCASSDGAGRYEQYFGPGTRLTVT.